This TCR beta chain was sequenced during a study of T cell repertoires in cytomegalovirus infection. Turning to the study itself: HLA-B-restricted CMV epitopes that are well studied were used alongside recently identified HLA-C-restricted ones.

TCRdb itself ran the reads through MiXCR, one entry per CDR3 protein. The profile covers some 940,000 distinct CDR3 sequences, with around 31% appearing a single time and over 12% taken by the ten largest. Points on this clonotype: Its matching antigen is unknown.

With 7 bases removed from V and 5 bases from J, the gap between germline ends came to 23 bases. From germline, CDR1 is SQVTM and CDR2 ANQGSEA. CDR3 size: 15 residues. This clonotype originated in a human donor in good health (CMV status not recorded). Some clones in this sample may be carry-over from other donors' samples. This sample comprised cultured CD8+ T cells from PBMCs, obtained from culture after CMV antigen stimulation. The chain recombines TRBV29-1 with TRBJ1-1; D is unclear. Here the CDR3 reads CSGSALTRGVTEAFF. CDR3 in DNA: TGCAGCGGATCCGCCTTGACCCGGGGAGTGACTGAAGCTTTCTTT.